A single sample gave rise to the 28 T cell receptor beta chains below, sequenced in a study of T cells in Graves' hyperthyroidism and ophthalmopathy. Amplified TCR beta CDR3 regions came from RNA transcripts. The primer set for the first-round RT-PCR of the TCR CDR3 was HTBI. TCRdb fed the multiplex PCR reads into MiXCR, producing one record per CDR3 protein. Of more than 300,000 distinct CDR3 sequences in the sample, approximately 17% were seen once. Sequencing was done on a sample of blood. The receptors stem from a man between 18 and 29 years old with Graves' ophthalmopathy.

This clonotype came up a few times. The V gene is TRBV7-8, the J gene TRBJ1-4; TRBD1 aligns across 9 bases. Germline V gives CDR1 SGHVS, CDR2 FQNEAQ. Losses at the gene ends were 1 base for V and 8 bases for J; bases not matched to a gene: 5. There are 15 residues in the CDR3. The CDR3: CASSLVQGAGEKLFF. Written as DNA, the CDR3 is TGTGCCAGCAGCTTAGTACAGGGGGCAGGAGAAAAACTGTTTTTT.

In this sample, this clonotype turned up many times. The J gene is TRBJ2-5, the V gene TRBV15, with 9 bases aligning to TRBD2. Germline V gene lookup returns CDR1 LNHNV and CDR2 YYDKDF (reference sequence). The V and J ends lost 2 bases and 5 bases, in that order; junction bases with no gene match: 21. The CDR3 has 20 amino acids. The DNA for the CDR3 is TGTGCCACCAGCAGATACCCGACGGAGGCGGGGGGGCCAATCGTGGAGACCCAGTACTTC. As protein: CATSRYPTEAGGPIVETQYF. The complete variable domain, with remaining parts taken from reference TRBV15 and TRBJ2-5, reads DAMVIQNPRYQVTQFGKPVTLSCSQTLNHNVMYWYQQKSSQAPKLLFHYYDKDFNNEADTPDNFQSRRPNTSFCFLDIRSPGLGDTAMYLCATSRYPTEAGGPIVETQYFGPGTRLLVL.

This clonotype was detected ten times or more. The V gene is TRBV11-2, the J gene TRBJ2-3; TRBD2 aligns across 10 bases. V gave up 3 bases and J gave up 0 bases; unmatched junction bases: 15. Germline-derived CDR1 and CDR2 are SGHAT and FQNNGV. CDR3 size: 20 residues. CDR3 DNA: TGTGCCAGCAGCTTCGCACCGAGGAGCGGGGGGGCGACTAGCACAGATACGCAGTATTTT. Residues: CASSFAPRSGGATSTDTQYF.

This clonotype was counted only a few times. The chain is built from TRBV20-1 and TRBJ2-1; tentative D call: TRBD2 (7 bases). The CDR3 has 14 residues. V gave up 6 bases and J gave up 8 bases, with 20 bases separating them. Germline-derived CDR1 and CDR2 are DFQATT and SNEGSKA (reference sequence). The CDR3 DNA follows: TGCAGTGCCCGTGCCGGGGGGCCTGGGGATGAGCAGTTCTTC. Protein: CSARAGGPGDEQFF.

Only a few counts were recorded for this clonotype. This chain uses TRBV20-1 with TRBJ2-1, with D possibly matching TRBD1 (6 bases). With 6 bases removed from V and 0 bases from J, the gap between germline ends came to 12 bases. The CDR3 has 14 residues. Germline V lookup: CDR1 DFQATT, CDR2 SNEGSKA (reference sequence). CDR3 nucleotides: TGCAGTGCCACCAGGGGAAGCTCCTACAATGAGCAGTTCTTC. Its translation is CSATRGSSYNEQFF.

This chain links TRBV2 with TRBJ2-7; no clear D gene. Germline-derived CDR1 and CDR2 are SNHLY and FYNNEI. The CDR3 consists of 11 residues. The V gene lost 6 bases and the J gene lost 9 bases, with 12 bases spanning the gap. In nucleotides, the CDR3 is TGTGCCAGCAGCGTGAGTCCCGGGCAGTACTTC. This encodes CASSVSPGQYF.

This clonotype came up many times. The chain employs TRBV2 and TRBJ1-1; D gene uncertain. The CDR3 is made up of 11 amino acids. The germline gives CDR1 SNHLY, CDR2 FYNNEI. V dropped 9 bases and J dropped 1 base, with 6 bases sitting between them. In DNA, the CDR3 is TGTGCCAGAGCAGAGAACACTGAAGCTTTCTTT. This translates into CARAENTEAFF.

This clonotype was picked up a small number of times. This sequence joins TRBV19 and TRBJ1-1; perhaps TRBD1 as D (5 bases). The germline gives CDR1 LNHDA, CDR2 SQIVND (reference sequence). There are 15 residues in the CDR3. Deletions cut 8 bases from V and 1 base from J, with 17 bases between. As DNA, the CDR3 is TGTGCCAGTCGAGGGCAGGCCAGGGCGAACACTGAAGCTTTCTTT. Protein sequence: CASRGQARANTEAFF. The full variable domain, completed using reference TRBV19 and TRBJ1-1, is DGGITQSPKYLFRKEGQNVTLSCEQNLNHDAMYWYRQDPGQGLRLIYYSQIVNDFQKGDIAEGYSVSREKKESFPLTVTSAQKNPTAFYLCASRGQARANTEAFFGQGTRLTVV.

Many counts were recorded for this clonotype. The V call is TRBV11-3, the J call TRBJ2-7; D uncertain. Trimming removed 2 bases at V and 5 bases at J, with 13 bases between. The CDR3 spans 14 residues. Looked up from germline, CDR1 is SGHNT and CDR2 is YENEEA. This chain's CDR3 is CASSLFGMSNEQYF. For the CDR3, the DNA is TGTGCCAGCAGCTTATTTGGGATGTCTAACGAGCAGTACTTC.

This clonotype showed up many times. The rearrangement joins TRBV12-3 or TRBV12-4 to TRBJ1-1; D remains ambiguous. The CDR3 runs to 14 residues. V dropped 4 bases and J dropped 5 bases, with 14 bases sitting between them. The CDR3 DNA sequence: TGTGCCAGCAGTTCATCTTGGGGAGGGACTGAAGCTTTCTTT. It codes for CASSSSWGGTEAFF.

This clonotype turned up a few times. This chain joins TRBV5-6 and TRBJ2-7; 7 nucleotides agree with TRBD2. The ends lost 1 base at V and 6 bases at J; junction bases unmatched: 7. The length of the CDR3 is 14 residues. Germline V gives CDR1 SGHDT, CDR2 YYEEEE. The DNA of the CDR3 is TGTGCCAGCAGCTTGATCGCCTCGGGGGGCGAGCAGTACTTC. It is translated as CASSLIASGGEQYF.

This clonotype has a count of ten or more. This chain uses TRBV3-1 with TRBJ2-7, with unresolved D. Trimming removed 2 bases from V and 1 base from J, with 9 bases in between. This CDR3 is built from 14 residues. The germline gives CDR1 LGHDT, CDR2 YNNKEL (reference sequence). CDR3 nucleotides: TGTGCCAGCAGCCAAAAGGGCGCTTCCTACGAGCAGTACTTC. Protein sequence: CASSQKGASYEQYF.

The chain recombines TRBV11-1 with TRBJ2-2; TRBD2 is a possible D gene (5 bases). Per the germline V gene, CDR1 is SGHAT and CDR2 is FQDESV (reference sequence). V was trimmed by 3 bases and J by 0 bases, leaving 11 bases between them. The CDR3 consists of 16 residues. CDR3 coding DNA: TGTGCCAGCAGCTTCTACCGGGATTCGAACACCGGGGAGCTGTTTTTT. Protein: CASSFYRDSNTGELFF.

This clonotype was counted at least ten times. The chain combines TRBV6-2 or TRBV6-3 with TRBJ1-6; D may be TRBD1 (5 bases). Per germline, CDR1 MNHEY and CDR2 SVGEGT. This CDR3 is built from 14 residues. V was trimmed by 2 bases and J by 5 bases, leaving 7 bases between them. CDR3 in DNA: TGTGCCAGCAGTTACCCACAGGATAATTCACCCCTCCACTTT. This gives the protein CASSYPQDNSPLHF.

The rearrangement joins TRBV5-1 to TRBJ2-2; D is unclear. Germline V gene lookup returns CDR1 SGHRS and CDR2 YFSETQ. The CDR3 runs 14 residues. The V gene lost 5 bases and the J gene lost 0 bases, with 8 bases spanning the gap. DNA of the CDR3: TGCGCCAGCAGGGAAACTACGAACACCGGGGAGCTGTTTTTT. Translating it yields CASRETTNTGELFF.

This clonotype was found once. The chain joins TRBV6-5 to TRBJ1-2, with D perhaps matching TRBD1 (6 bases). CDR1 MNHEY and CDR2 SVGAGI come from the germline V gene. V was trimmed by 4 bases and J by 4 bases, leaving 19 bases between them. The CDR3 loop spans 16 amino acids. The CDR3 protein is CASSFGGGRETYGYTF. The DNA of the CDR3 is TGTGCCAGCAGTTTTGGGGGCGGCAGGGAGACCTATGGCTACACCTTC.

This clonotype was counted at least ten times. The CDR3 protein is CASSLNFGGAIETQYF. In DNA form, the CDR3 reads TGTGCCAGCAGCCTCAATTTCGGGGGGGCAATAGAGACCCAGTACTTC. The V call is TRBV11-2, the J call TRBJ2-5, with TRBD2 identical over 8 bases. Losses at the gene ends were 5 bases for V and 4 bases for J; bases not matched to a gene: 12. The CDR3 contains 16 residues. CDR1 and CDR2 (germline): SGHAT, FQNNGV.

This clonotype was seen ten or more times. The V and J genes are TRBV13 and TRBJ1-1; D is uncertain. Germline V gives CDR1 PRHDT, CDR2 FYEKMQ (reference sequence). There are 13 residues in the CDR3. V lost 0 bases, J lost 5 bases, and 7 bases lay in between. CDR3 protein: CASSLGRETEAFF. The CDR3 bases are TGTGCCAGCAGCTTAGGCAGAGAAACTGAAGCTTTCTTT.

This clonotype was counted at least ten times. The V and J genes are TRBV6-1 and TRBJ2-7; 7 bases line up with TRBD1. CDR1 is MNHNS and CDR2 is SASEGT in the germline V gene. The CDR3 has 15 amino acids. The V gene end was trimmed by 2 bases and the J gene end by 2 bases; junction bases not matched to a gene: 6. The DNA of the CDR3 is TGTGCCAGCAGTGAAAGGACAGGAGACCCCTACGAGCAGTACTTC. Amino acid sequence: CASSERTGDPYEQYF.

This clonotype has ten or more counts. The V call is TRBV7-9, the J call TRBJ1-2; D gene ambiguous. Trimming removed 0 bases at V and 4 bases at J, with 9 bases between. Germline CDR1 reads SEHNR; CDR2 reads FQNEAQ (reference sequence). The CDR3 loop spans 14 amino acids. Written as DNA, the CDR3 is TGTGCCAGCAGCTTAGCAGTTTCGGGCTATGGCTACACCTTC. Protein sequence: CASSLAVSGYGYTF.

This clonotype has at least ten counts. The chain combines TRBV2 with TRBJ2-1, with 7 bases that match TRBD2. This CDR3 is 15 amino acids long. The germline V gene has CDR1 SNHLY and CDR2 FYNNEI. J lost 4 bases, V lost 4 bases, and 7 bases had no gene match. The CDR3 sequence is CASSAWGGGYNEQFF. In nucleotides, the CDR3 is TGTGCCAGCAGTGCCTGGGGGGGGGGATACAATGAGCAGTTCTTC. Full variable domain (outside the CDR3, taken from reference TRBV2 and TRBJ2-1): EPEVTQTPSHQVTQMGQEVILRCVPISNHLYFYWYRQILGQKVEFLVSFYNNEISEKSEIFDDQFSVERPDGSNFTLKIRSTKLEDSAMYFCASSAWGGGYNEQFFGPGTRLTVL.

In this sample, this clonotype turned up many times. The chain combines TRBV2 with TRBJ1-2; D uncertain. V lost 5 bases, J lost 9 bases, and 10 bases lay in between. CDR3 size: 11 residues. Germline values: CDR1 SNHLY, CDR2 FYNNEI. The CDR3 loop is CASSLPGSYTF. The CDR3 nucleotides read TGTGCCAGCAGTCTCCCGGGGAGCTACACCTTC.

This clonotype was found many times. The rearrangement joins TRBV6-2 or TRBV6-3 to TRBJ1-2; D is undetermined. CDR1 MNHEY and CDR2 SVGEGT come from the germline V gene. V lost 2 bases and J 3 bases, leaving 13 bases between the germline ends. CDR3 length: 15 residues. CDR3 protein: CASSYRLAADYGYTF. The CDR3 DNA reads TGTGCCAGCAGTTACAGGTTAGCGGCCGACTATGGCTACACCTTC.

This clonotype was recorded at least ten times. V usage is TRBV9 and J usage is TRBJ2-7; 7 nucleotides line up with TRBD1. Germline assignment: CDR1 SGDLS and CDR2 YYNGEE. Trimming took 4 bases from V and 0 from J; bases not matched to a gene: 7. This CDR3 contains 15 residues. CDR3 nucleotides: TGTGCCAGCAGCAACCGGGACAGAAGCTCCTACGAGCAGTACTTC. It specifies CASSNRDRSSYEQYF.

This chain joins TRBV10-3 and TRBJ1-2; 9 nucleotides agree with TRBD1. Germline V lookup: CDR1 ENHRY, CDR2 SYGVKD. The ends lost 8 bases at V and 0 bases at J; junction bases unmatched: 1. CDR3 size: 13 residues. CDR3 in amino acids: CAIGQGSNYGYTF. CDR3 coding DNA: TGTGCCATCGGACAGGGGTCTAACTATGGCTACACCTTC.

Ten or more counts support this clonotype. In DNA form, the CDR3 reads TGTGCCAGCAGCTCCACGGGGACAGGGGGCGCTTTCCAAGAGACCCAGTACTTC. This codes for CASSSTGTGGAFQETQYF. This sequence joins TRBV7-6 and TRBJ2-5, with 12 positions matching TRBD1. There are 18 residues in the CDR3. Trimming removed 4 bases from V and 1 base from J; junction bases left unmatched: 10. From germline, CDR1 is SGHVS and CDR2 FNYEAQ.

This clonotype was detected only once. Since no conserved phenylalanine or tryptophan closes the CDR3, a read error is the likely cause. The rearrangement links TRBV28 to TRBJ1-2; D gene unclear. Germline CDR1 is MDHEN and CDR2 is SYDVKM. Trimming shortened V by 6 bases and J by 4 bases, and 15 bases separated the two germline ends. The CDR3 is 14 residues long. The CDR3 spells CASSSPAGVYGYTS. CDR3 coding DNA: TGTGCCAGCAGCTCCCCGGCGGGCGTCTATGGCTACACCTCC.

In this sample, this clonotype turned up many times. This chain joins TRBV11-2 and TRBJ1-1; TRBD1 is a possible D gene (5 bases). The CDR3 runs 14 residues. Germline CDR1 and CDR2: SGHAT and FQNNGV. The V gene lost 7 bases and the J gene lost 0 bases, with 12 bases spanning the gap. CDR3 sequence reads: CASTAGDMNTEAFF. The CDR3 nucleotides read TGTGCCAGCACCGCGGGGGATATGAACACTGAAGCTTTCTTT.